The 27 T cell receptor beta chains listed next were all sequenced from one sample in a study of low-dose radiotherapy and immunotherapy resistance in tumors. The sample's time point: after trial treatment. Treatment reported: LDRT plus nivolumab, ipilimumab, low-dose cyclophosphamide and aspirin (RACIN trial). TCRs underwent roughly 19 PCR cycles of amplification with a constant-region primer and V-primer adapter. TCRdb recomputed calls from the reads with MiXCR, one row per CDR3 protein. The table includes some 52,000 distinct CDR3 sequences, roughly a third detected once. Material: PBMCs, obtained after low-dose radiotherapy plus immunotherapy. These receptor sequences come from a male donor with rectosigmoid adenocarcinoma.

The chain recombines TRBV5-1 with TRBJ2-7; 11 nucleotides agree with TRBD2. The J segment lost 3 bases and the V segment lost 4 bases, leaving 6 bases of the junction unmatched. CDR1 SGHRS and CDR2 YFSETQ come from the germline V gene. This CDR3 spans 15 amino acids. CDR3 DNA: TGCGCCAGCAGCCAACTAGCGGGGGCCCTCTACGAGCAGTACTTC. Amino acid sequence: CASSQLAGALYEQYF. The variable domain in full, completed from reference TRBV5-1 and TRBJ2-7, reads KAGVTQTPRYLIKTRGQQVTLSCSPISGHRSVSWYQQTPGQGLQFLFEYFSETQRNKGNFPGRFSGRQFSNSRSEMNVSTLELGDSALYLCASSQLAGALYEQYFGPGTRLTVT.

The chain couples TRBV12-3 or TRBV12-4 to TRBJ1-5; maybe TRBD1 (5 bases). The CDR3 is made up of 17 amino acids. Deletions cut 6 bases from V and 0 bases from J, with 18 bases between. CDR3 bases: TGTGCCAGCAGCAAGAATTCAGTGGGGGGTAGCAATCAGCCCCAGCATTTT. Residues: CASSKNSVGGSNQPQHF.

At least ten counts were recorded for this clonotype. The chain uses TRBV28 and TRBJ1-1; D gene unclear. The CDR3 contains 13 residues. The V end lost 10 bases, the J end lost 1 base, and 13 bases lay between the germline ends. Germline loops: CDR1 MDHEN, CDR2 SYDVKM. Here the CDR3 reads CATDLGENTEAFF. For the CDR3, the DNA is TGTGCCACCGACCTCGGGGAGAACACTGAAGCTTTCTTT.

This clonotype was observed many times. The chain has TRBV7-9 and TRBJ2-2, with 9 bases identical to TRBD1. The V gene's germline CDR1 is SEHNR and CDR2 FQNEAQ (reference sequence). There are 16 residues in the CDR3. The ends lost 3 bases at V and 0 bases at J; junction bases unmatched: 2. The CDR3 reads CASSLWTGANTGELFF. CDR3 nucleotides: TGTGCCAGCAGCTTGTGGACAGGGGCGAACACCGGGGAGCTGTTTTTT.

This clonotype counts as medium-sized (0.01 to 0.1%). The V call is TRBV4-2, the J call TRBJ2-7; 7 bases fit TRBD1. Looked up from germline, CDR1 is LGHNA and CDR2 is YNFKEQ. J gave up 2 bases and V 1 base, and 5 bases lay outside the gene matches. This CDR3 contains 15 residues. The DNA of the CDR3 is TGTGCCAGCAGCCAAGGACAGGGCCCGGCCTACGAGCAGTACTTC. It specifies CASSQGQGPAYEQYF.

Points on this clonotype: A far larger clone differs by one base, so this is likely a read error. The chain recombines TRBV14 with TRBJ2-1, with 8 positions matching TRBD2. Germline V gene data show CDR1 as SGHDN and CDR2 as FVKESK. Trimming took 3 bases from V and 10 from J; bases not matched to a gene: 11. The CDR3 runs 15 residues. DNA for the CDR3: TGTGCCAGCAGCCAGAATAGCGGGGCGTTCTACGAGCAGTTCTTC. Translating it yields CASSQNSGAFYEQFF.

This clonotype was seen repeatedly, ten times or more. The V and J genes are TRBV4-3 and TRBJ2-7; TRBD1 or TRBD2 may be the D gene (5 bases each). CDR3 length: 15 amino acids. CDR1 and CDR2 from the germline V gene are LGHNA and YSLEER. V shed 5 bases and J shed 1 base, with 15 bases lying between them. CDR3 in amino acids: CASSSGERGSYEQYF. DNA of the CDR3: TGCGCCAGCAGCTCCGGGGAGAGGGGTTCCTACGAGCAGTACTTC.

This clonotype was picked up many times. This chain connects TRBV7-2 to TRBJ2-3; 7 bases are shared with TRBD1. The ends lost 4 bases at V and 3 bases at J; junction bases unmatched: 1. CDR3 length: 13 amino acids. Germline values: CDR1 SGHTA, CDR2 FQGNSA. The CDR3 is CASSSQGTDTQYF. The CDR3 nucleotides read TGTGCCAGCAGCTCACAGGGGACAGATACGCAGTATTTT.

This clonotype has ten or more counts. The CDR3 is CASGLMGPHYGYTF. The CDR3, as DNA: TGTGCCAGCGGCTTAATGGGCCCGCACTATGGCTACACCTTC. This chain connects TRBV6-2 or TRBV6-3 to TRBJ1-2; no clear D. V lost 8 bases, J lost 3 bases, and 16 bases lay in between. The CDR3 runs 14 residues. The germline CDR1 and CDR2 sequences are MNHEY and SVGEGT.

There are many counts of this clonotype. The chain couples TRBV27 to TRBJ1-2; TRBD1 matches at 9 bases. With 4 bases clipped from V and 8 bases from J, the junction kept 32 bases outside the gene matches. Germline assignment: CDR1 MNHEY and CDR2 SMNVEV (reference sequence). This CDR3 has 22 amino acids. Here the CDR3 reads CASSSWSGANPGTGFNQRGYTF. The CDR3 region has the DNA TGTGCCAGCAGTTCTTGGTCCGGGGCTAACCCCGGGACAGGGTTTAACCAGCGGGGCTACACCTTC.

This chain links TRBV28 with TRBJ1-5, with unresolved D. CDR1 and CDR2 (germline): MDHEN, SYDVKM. V was cut by 3 bases and J by 2 bases, with 5 bases left in between. The CDR3 runs 13 residues. The CDR3 region is CASSLNGNQPQHF. Written as DNA, the CDR3 is TGTGCCAGCAGTTTGAACGGCAATCAGCCCCAGCATTTT.

This chain links TRBV20-1 with TRBJ2-1; 9 nucleotides line up with TRBD1. Germline-derived CDR1 and CDR2 are DFQATT and SNEGSKA (reference sequence). The CDR3 has 13 amino acids. Trimming removed 3 bases from V and 9 bases from J; junction bases left unmatched: 6. CDR3 in DNA: TGCAGTGCTAGCAGACAGGGGGGAGGTGAGCAGTTCTTC. Its protein is CSASRQGGGEQFF.

The chain has TRBV2 and TRBJ2-7, with 7 bases that match TRBD1. Germline assignment: CDR1 SNHLY and CDR2 FYNNEI. Trimming at V came to 5 bases and at J to 6 bases, leaving 7 bases not matched to a gene. This CDR3 is built from 13 residues. In nucleotides, the CDR3 is TGTGCCAGCAGTCTAGGAGCAGGGGGCGAGCAGTACTTC. It translates to CASSLGAGGEQYF.

This chain joins TRBV5-6 and TRBJ2-1; 8 nucleotides line up with TRBD2. V lost 7 bases and J lost 8; bases outside the gene matches: 11. CDR1 and CDR2 (germline): SGHDT, YYEEEE. The CDR3 extends over 14 amino acids. The CDR3 DNA follows: TGTGCCAGCCGCGCGGGACTAGGCTTCGATGAGCAGTTCTTC. Its translation: CASRAGLGFDEQFF.

This chain connects TRBV9 to TRBJ2-3, with D tentatively TRBD1 or TRBD2 (5 bases each). CDR1 and CDR2 (germline): SGDLS, YYNGEE. V shed 7 bases and J shed 1 base, with 13 bases lying between them. CDR3 length equals 14 residues. The CDR3 region has the DNA TGTGCCAGCGTAGACAGCGGCGGCACAGATACGCAGTATTTT. As protein: CASVDSGGTDTQYF.

This clonotype has a count of ten or more. This rearrangement joins TRBV12-3 or TRBV12-4 to TRBJ1-5, with 9 bases matching TRBD1. After removal of 6 bases from V and 4 bases from J, the junction contained 10 bases not matched to a gene. The CDR3 is 16 residues long. CDR3 in DNA: TGTGCCAGCAGCCAACCGACCGGGACAGGGAATCAGCCCCAGCATTTT. It is translated as CASSQPTGTGNQPQHF.

Remarks on this clonotype: This likely reflects a read error, since a far larger clone is one base away. The V gene is TRBV5-1, the J gene TRBJ2-7; possible D gene TRBD2, 5 bases. Matching the DNA end better, TRBJ2-1 makes the J call doubtful. The CDR3 contains 14 residues. Per the germline V gene, CDR1 is SGHRS and CDR2 is YFSETQ. The CDR3 DNA reads as TGCGCCAGCAGCTACGGGAACACCCACAATGAGCAGTTCTTC. Protein product: CASSYGNTHNEQFF.

This clonotype appeared many times. The junction shows a germline mismatch at one end, possibly a read error. The CDR3 DNA sequence: TGCGCCAGCAGCCTCGGACAGGGGGCCGTCGAGCAGTACTTC. Translation gives CASSLGQGAVEQYF. The chain recombines TRBV5-3 with TRBJ2-7; 11 bases match TRBD1. TRBV5-3 is an ORF, with its function uncertain. This CDR3 is 14 amino acids long.

This clonotype was counted at least ten times. V gene TRBV7-8 combines with J gene TRBJ1-1; TRBD1 agrees at 8 bases. Trimming took 0 bases from V and 1 from J; bases not matched to a gene: 7. Looked up from germline, CDR1 is SGHVS and CDR2 is FQNEAQ. This CDR3 has 17 amino acids. Here the CDR3 DNA reads TGTGCCAGCAGCTTAGCACGGACAGGGAGCGAGAACACTGAAGCTTTCTTT. Protein sequence: CASSLARTGSENTEAFF.

This chain links TRBV7-2 with TRBJ1-2; TRBD1 agrees at 9 bases. V lost 5 bases and J lost 6; bases outside the gene matches: 13. The CDR3 contains 16 residues. Germline V gives CDR1 SGHTA, CDR2 FQGNSA. The CDR3: CASSAQRVTGGNGYTF. CDR3 nucleotide sequence: TGTGCCAGCAGCGCCCAAAGGGTTACAGGGGGCAATGGCTACACCTTC.

The chain couples TRBV20-1 to TRBJ1-5; D not resolved. Trimming stripped 0 bases from V and 0 bases from J, with 3 bases between. This CDR3 has 13 residues. CDR1 is DFQATT and CDR2 is SNEGSKA in the germline V gene (reference sequence). The CDR3 region has the DNA TGCAGTGCTAGAGACTATAGCAATCAGCCCCAGCATTTT. Translating gives CSARDYSNQPQHF.

The chain recombines TRBV10-2 with TRBJ2-2, with D perhaps TRBD1 (6 bases). This CDR3 comprises 15 residues. Looked up from germline, CDR1 is WSHSY and CDR2 is SAAADI. V was shortened by 0 bases and J by 6 bases, with 11 bases between the two germline ends. The CDR3 sequence is CASSESPGAAGELFF. The CDR3 DNA is TGCGCCAGCAGTGAGTCCCCAGGGGCAGCCGGGGAGCTGTTTTTT.

This clonotype was counted only a few times. One base separates it from a far larger clone, so it is likely a read error. The genes are TRBV5-6 and TRBJ2-7, with 8 bases matching TRBD2. CDR1 SGHDT and CDR2 YYEEEE come from the germline V gene. V shed 0 bases, J shed 7 bases, and the junction held 6 bases outside the gene matches. CDR3 length equals 14 residues. The CDR3 DNA is TGTGCCAGCAGCTTGGCGGGAGGGTCCAATGAGCAGTACTTC. Translating gives CASSLAGGSNEQYF.

This clonotype has at least ten counts. V usage is TRBV6-2 or TRBV6-3 and J usage is TRBJ2-3; no reliable D call. The CDR3 loop spans 13 amino acids. V lost 7 bases and J 4 bases, leaving 12 bases between the germline ends. CDR1 and CDR2 from the germline V gene are MNHEY and SVGEGT. The CDR3 spells CASTQVTPDTQYF. The CDR3 DNA follows: TGTGCCAGCACCCAGGTGACGCCAGATACGCAGTATTTT.

The chain uses TRBV4-1 and TRBJ2-6, with D possibly matching TRBD2 (5 bases). Germline V CDR1 and CDR2: MGHRA, YSYEKL. The CDR3 has 16 residues. With 4 bases removed from V and 4 bases from J, the gap between germline ends came to 14 bases. In nucleotides, the CDR3 is TGCGCCAGCAGCCCCTTAGGCTCGGGGGGGGCCAACGTCCTGACTTTC. Its protein is CASSPLGSGGANVLTF.

The chain couples TRBV29-1 to TRBJ2-1; 8 positions agree with TRBD2. The CDR3 is 15 amino acids. J gave up 7 bases and V 3 bases, and 11 bases lay outside the gene matches. Germline assignment: CDR1 SQVTM and CDR2 ANQGSEA. The CDR3 DNA reads as TGCAGCGTTGAGGGGGGCGGGAGGATGCTAAATGAGCAGTTCTTC. This gives the protein CSVEGGGRMLNEQFF.

Remarks on this clonotype: A far larger clone is one base from this, pointing to a likely read error. This chain uses TRBV5-1 with TRBJ2-1; 8 positions agree with TRBD2. V trimming: 4 bases; J trimming: 10 bases; junction bases outside the gene matches: 7. Germline lookup yields CDR1 SGHRS and CDR2 YFSETQ. The CDR3 totals 13 residues. This CDR3 reads CASSRSGTYEQFF. DNA of the CDR3: TGCGCCAGCAGCCGTAGCGGGACGTACGAGCAGTTCTTC.